Listed below are T cell receptor beta chains from one sample, sequenced in a study of blood T cell repertoires in COVID-19. Libraries were prepared by immunoSEQ multiplex PCR; TCRdb keeps only in-frame clonotypes and omits some of them. The sample records over 250,000 clones, about 90% being singletons. Sequenced sample: peripheral blood. The receptor source for this set is a woman aged 50 to 60 with COVID-19, enrolled during active disease. Both conserved end residues are part of each CDR3. Fields, in order: J gene, V gene, D gene, clone size, CDR3 protein, CDR3 DNA. A D gene is named only where the DNA matches it firmly. Clone size is not always given. Where it is, it says once, few, many or a class for expanded clones.

TRBJ1-2,TRBV5-5,-,-,CASSLAGAVNYGYTF,TGTGCCAGCAGCTTGGCGGGAGCGGTAAACTATGGCTACACCTTC
TRBJ1-5,TRBV12-5,-,-,CASGTGILNQPQHF,TGTGCTAGTGGTACAGGGATATTAAATCAGCCCCAGCATTTT
TRBJ1-6,TRBV19,TRBD1,-,CASRQGEAYNSPLHF,TGTGCCAGCCGACAGGGGGAGGCCTATAATTCACCCCTCCACTTT
TRBJ2-7,TRBV5-6,TRBD1,-,CASSLVGQPIYEQYF,TGTGCCAGCAGCTTGGTGGGACAGCCAATCTACGAGCAGTACTTC
TRBJ1-4,TRBV20-1,TRBD1,-,CSASRQGAWEKLFF,TGCAGTGCTAGTCGACAGGGGGCCTGGGAAAAACTGTTTTTT
TRBJ2-7,TRBV7-2,TRBD2,-,CASSLDPHSAGVVNEQYF,TGTGCCAGCAGCTTAGACCCCCATTCGGCGGGAGTCGTGAACGAGCAGTACTTC
TRBJ2-7,TRBV10-3,TRBD2,-,CAISESGASGRGSYEQYF,TGTGCCATCAGTGAGTCTGGGGCTAGCGGGAGGGGGTCCTACGAGCAGTACTTC
TRBJ2-1,TRBV3-1/TRBV3-2,-,-,CASSQRDWREDNEQFF,TGTGCCAGCAGCCAAAGGGACTGGCGGGAAGACAATGAGCAGTTCTTC
TRBJ1-1,TRBV24-1,TRBD1,-,CATRNRGNTEAFF,TGTGCCACCAGGAACAGGGGGAACACTGAAGCTTTCTTT
TRBJ1-3,TRBV5-4,-,-,CASSLQGSGNTIYF,TGTGCCAGCAGCTTGCAGGGATCTGGAAACACCATATATTTT
TRBJ1-4,TRBV5-1,-,-,CASSLEGRGEEKLFF,TGCGCCAGCAGCTTGGAAGGCAGGGGAGAGGAAAAACTGTTTTTT
TRBJ1-1,TRBV5-6,TRBD1,-,CASRDGQGTEAFF,TGTGCCAGCAGGGATGGACAGGGGACTGAAGCTTTCTTT
TRBJ1-5,TRBV7-9,-,-,CASSLLDTYQPQHF,TGTGCCAGCAGCCTGCTTGACACTTATCAGCCCCAGCATTTT
TRBJ1-1,TRBV7-9,TRBD1,-,CASSLTGQGPSGTEAFF,TGTGCCAGCAGCTTAACGGGACAGGGGCCATCCGGCACTGAAGCTTTCTTT
TRBJ1-2,TRBV27,TRBD1,-,CASHTRQGSYGYTF,TGTGCCAGCCACACTCGACAGGGATCCTATGGCTACACCTTC
TRBJ1-2,TRBV6-5,-,-,CASSYSRSGGAGYTF,TGTGCCAGCAGTTACTCGAGATCTGGGGGCGCTGGCTACACCTTC
TRBJ2-1,TRBV6-5,TRBD2,-,CASITGTSGLNEQFF,TGTGCCAGCATCACCGGGACTAGCGGACTCAATGAGCAGTTCTTC
TRBJ2-5,TRBV20-1,-,-,CSASSKETQYF,TGCAGTGCTAGTAGCAAAGAGACCCAGTACTTC
TRBJ1-5,TRBV24-1,TRBD1,-,CATSDHRQGAGSNQPQHF,TGTGCCACCAGTGATCACCGACAGGGGGCAGGTAGCAATCAGCCCCAGCATTTT
TRBJ2-1,TRBV4-2,TRBD2,-,CASSQVIAGGRDNEQFF,TGTGCCAGCAGCCAAGTAATAGCGGGAGGGCGGGACAATGAGCAGTTCTTC
TRBJ2-1,TRBV5-5,-,-,CASSWAMGGNEQFF,TGTGCCAGCAGCTGGGCCATGGGAGGCAATGAGCAGTTCTTC
TRBJ1-4,TRBV4-1,-,-,CASSQDGGAVVEKLFF,TGCGCCAGCAGCCAAGATGGAGGGGCGGTTGTTGAAAAACTGTTTTTT
TRBJ2-4,TRBV5-6,TRBD2,-,CASSLAGAGSKLIQYF,TGTGCCAGCAGCTTAGCGGGAGCGGGGTCAAAACTGATTCAGTACTTC
TRBJ2-7,TRBV27,-,-,CRTGQSVDEQYF,TGCCGGACCGGACAGTCGGTCGACGAGCAGTACTTC
TRBJ1-3,TRBV12-3/TRBV12-4,-,-,CASSPEGNTIYF,TGTGCCAGCAGTCCGGAGGGAAACACCATATATTTT
TRBJ1-5,TRBV9,-,-,CASSVGPFNNQPQHF,TGTGCCAGCAGCGTAGGGCCTTTTAACAATCAGCCCCAGCATTTT
TRBJ1-6,TRBV9,-,-,CASSGGAGSPLHF,TGTGCCAGCAGCGGAGGTGCCGGTTCACCCCTCCACTTT
TRBJ1-1,TRBV3-1/TRBV3-2,-,-,CASTGEVRGTEAFF,TGTGCCAGCACCGGGGAAGTGCGAGGGACTGAAGCTTTCTTT
TRBJ1-2,TRBV19,-,-,CASSMAREVGGYTF,TGTGCCAGTAGTATGGCCAGGGAAGTCGGTGGCTACACCTTC
TRBJ1-6,TRBV18,-,once,CASSQARQVNNSPLHF,TGTGCCAGCTCTCAAGCCCGCCAGGTTAATAATTCACCCCTCCACTTT
TRBJ2-7,TRBV5-1,TRBD1,-,CASSFSGTGSTTTTSEQYF,TGCGCCAGCAGCTTTTCCGGGACAGGGTCAACTACTACTACGTCCGAGCAGTACTTC
TRBJ1-1,TRBV6-2/TRBV6-3,TRBD1,-,CASSQGAWDTEAFF,TGTGCCAGCAGTCAGGGGGCTTGGGACACTGAAGCTTTCTTT
TRBJ2-2,TRBV4-1,-,-,CASSQDAMNTGELFF,TGCGCCAGCAGCCAAGATGCGATGAACACCGGGGAGCTGTTTTTT
TRBJ2-1,TRBV4-1,TRBD2,-,CASSQGLGVAGDNEQFF,TGCGCCAGCAGCCAAGGACTCGGGGTAGCGGGCGACAATGAGCAGTTCTTC
TRBJ2-1,TRBV18,TRBD2,-,CASSGTSGRPPGNNEQFF,TGTGCCAGCTCGGGAACTAGCGGGAGGCCCCCGGGGAACAATGAGCAGTTCTTC
TRBJ1-1,TRBV6-5,-,-,CASQPGGYTEAFF,TGTGCCAGCCAACCCGGGGGGTACACTGAAGCTTTCTTT
TRBJ2-1,TRBV11-1,TRBD2,-,CASSLTTSRINNEQFF,TGTGCCAGCAGCTTAACGACTAGCAGGATAAACAATGAGCAGTTCTTC
TRBJ2-7,TRBV12-5,-,-,CASGLDRNEQYF,TGTGCTAGTGGTTTGGACAGGAACGAGCAGTACTTC
TRBJ2-1,TRBV18,-,-,CASSPKDFYNEQFF,TGTGCCAGCTCACCAAAGGACTTCTACAATGAGCAGTTCTTC
TRBJ2-1,TRBV10-2,TRBD2,-,CASSGPSGSLDEQFF,TGCGCCAGCAGTGGACCTAGCGGGAGTCTCGATGAGCAGTTCTTC
TRBJ2-7,TRBV5-4,TRBD2,-,CASSRTGTSVHEQYF,TGTGCCAGCAGCCGTACCGGGACTAGCGTTCACGAGCAGTACTTC
TRBJ2-1,TRBV7-9,TRBD2,-,CASSLVFAGYGRALYEQFF,TGTGCCAGCAGCTTAGTCTTTGCAGGTTACGGGAGGGCCCTCTATGAGCAGTTCTTC
TRBJ2-3,TRBV3-1/TRBV3-2,TRBD2,once,CASSQELPFTLAGASPDTQYF,TGTGCCAGCAGCCAAGAGCTCCCCTTTACGTTAGCGGGAGCTAGTCCAGATACGCAGTATTTT
TRBJ2-7,TRBV5-6,TRBD1,-,CASSSPLDRGYEQYF,TGTGCCAGCAGCTCCCCTCTGGACAGGGGGTACGAGCAGTACTTC
TRBJ1-5,TRBV10-1,-,-,CASSEGTPNQPQHF,TGCGCCAGCAGTGAGGGGACACCTAATCAGCCCCAGCATTTT
TRBJ2-1,TRBV27,TRBD2,once,CASSSGLAGTRAFF,TGTGCCAGCAGTTCCGGACTAGCGGGCACCCGGGCGTTCTTC
TRBJ2-1,TRBV3-1/TRBV3-2,TRBD2,few,CASSRPGLTHNEQFF,TGTGCCAGCAGCCGGCCGGGACTAACACACAATGAGCAGTTCTTC
TRBJ1-6,TRBV28,TRBD1,-,CASSLQQGNSPLHF,TGTGCCAGCAGTTTACAACAGGGGAATTCACCCCTCCACTTT
TRBJ2-7,TRBV5-4,-,-,CASSSNQVYEQYF,TGTGCCAGCAGCTCGAACCAGGTCTACGAGCAGTACTTC
TRBJ2-1,TRBV5-6,-,-,CASSRGGRGSYNEQFF,TGTGCCAGCAGCCGGGGCGGCAGGGGCTCCTACAATGAGCAGTTCTTC
TRBJ1-5,TRBV6-2/TRBV6-3,-,-,CASSYGGLGYQPQHF,TGTGCCAGCAGTTACGGAGGGTTGGGCTATCAGCCCCAGCATTTT
TRBJ2-1,TRBV5-5,-,-,CASTRGGSYNEQFF,TGTGCCAGCACTAGAGGGGGCTCCTACAATGAGCAGTTCTTC
TRBJ2-7,TRBV6-2/TRBV6-3,-,-,CASSLGLSEQYF,TGTGCCAGCAGCTTGGGACTTTCAGAGCAGTACTTC
TRBJ2-7,TRBV4-1,-,-,CASSQDSAPFYEQYF,TGCGCCAGCAGCCAAGATAGCGCCCCTTTTTACGAGCAGTACTTC